Each of the 32 T cell receptor beta chains below was sequenced from the same sample in a study of shared clonotypes between healthy human individuals. Libraries were prepared by immunoSEQ multiplex PCR; TCRdb keeps only in-frame clonotypes and omits some of them. The table has around 1.1 million clones, approximately 75% seen once. The source material was memory CD4+ T cells from PBMCs. The subset denotes: CD45RA-negative fraction. These TCRs come from a man between 18 and 35 years old in good health. Some clones in this sample may be carry-over from other donors' samples.

The chain combines TRBV25-1 with TRBJ2-5; 9 nucleotides match TRBD1. The CDR3 spans 15 residues. The junction had 8 bases not matched to a gene; V was cut back by 4 bases and J by 5 bases. Germline V CDR1 and CDR2: MGHDK, SYGVNS. The CDR3 protein is CASSALQGAVETQYF. CDR3 nucleotides: TGTGCCAGCAGTGCTTTACAGGGGGCGGTGGAGACCCAGTACTTC.

The V call is TRBV30, the J call TRBJ2-7; 13 positions agree with TRBD2. There are 14 residues in the CDR3. Per the germline V gene, CDR1 is GTSNPN and CDR2 is SVGIG (reference sequence). Trimming cost V 3 bases and J 7 bases; bases outside gene matches: 6. The CDR3 nucleotides read TGTGCCTGGAGCGTACTAGCGGGGGGGACGGAGCAGTACTTC. Translating gives CAWSVLAGGTEQYF.

V and J are TRBV2 and TRBJ2-5; D ambiguous. The CDR3 spans 14 residues. V lost 5 bases and J 5 bases, leaving 15 bases between the germline ends. Germline loops: CDR1 SNHLY, CDR2 FYNNEI. In DNA form, the CDR3 reads TGTGCCAGCAGTAAACTCACCCGGCGGGAGACCCAGTACTTC. Translating it yields CASSKLTRRETQYF.

The gene calls are TRBV5-1 and TRBJ1-2; 8 bases are a match to TRBD1. From germline, CDR1 is SGHRS and CDR2 YFSETQ. The V and J ends lost 3 bases and 3 bases, in that order; junction bases with no gene match: 7. CDR3 length equals 15 residues. The CDR3 region is CASSSRPGQDYGYTF. CDR3 in DNA: TGCGCCAGCAGCTCGCGACCGGGACAGGACTATGGCTACACCTTC.

The chain is built from TRBV27 and TRBJ2-5; 11 nucleotides agree with TRBD2. Near its end, the DNA agrees better with TRBJ2-7, so the J call may be wrong. The CDR3 has 15 residues. CDR1 and CDR2 from the germline V gene are MNHEY and SMNVEV (reference sequence). CDR3 residues: CASSPLAGASYEQYF. The DNA for the CDR3 is TGTGCCAGCAGTCCACTAGCGGGAGCCTCCTACGAGCAGTACTTC.

The rearrangement uses TRBV5-1 and TRBJ2-5; 8 bases fit TRBD2. V trimming: 4 bases; J trimming: 2 bases; junction bases outside the gene matches: 4. Germline lookup yields CDR1 SGHRS and CDR2 YFSETQ. The CDR3 sequence is 14 residues long. CDR3 region: CASSTGLVQETQYF. The CDR3 region has the DNA TGCGCCAGCAGCACGGGACTAGTTCAAGAGACCCAGTACTTC.

The genes are TRBV28 and TRBJ1-5, with unresolved D. Germline CDR1 MDHEN, CDR2 SYDVKM. V lost 6 bases to trimming and J lost 4 bases, with 13 bases between them. CDR3 length equals 14 residues. The DNA for the CDR3 is TGTGCCAGCAGGGCCCCGGGGAGAAATCAGCCCCAGCATTTT. Amino acid sequence: CASRAPGRNQPQHF. Drawing the rest from reference TRBV28 and TRBJ1-5, the complete variable domain is DVKVTQSSRYLVKRTGEKVFLECVQDMDHENMFWYRQDPGLGLRLIYFSYDVKMKEKGDIPEGYSVSREKKERFSLILESASTNQTSMYLCASRAPGRNQPQHFGDGTRLSIL.

This chain links TRBV15 with TRBJ1-2, with a weak D call TRBD1 (5 bases). Germline V gives CDR1 LNHNV, CDR2 YYDKDF (reference sequence). Trimming shortened V by 0 bases and J by 8 bases, and 13 bases separated the two germline ends. The CDR3 has 14 amino acids. The CDR3 DNA is TGTGCCACCAGCAGAGATTACCCAGGGCGAGGCTACACCTTC. The encoded protein is CATSRDYPGRGYTF.

The chain recombines TRBV6-5 with TRBJ2-1, with no clear D. This CDR3 contains 13 residues. Per germline, CDR1 MNHEY and CDR2 SVGAGI. V lost 0 bases and J 5 bases, leaving 5 bases between the germline ends. This CDR3 is CASSYSWDNEQFF. The CDR3, as DNA: TGTGCCAGCAGTTACTCGTGGGACAATGAGCAGTTCTTC.

The CDR3 loop is CASSIPAAGRGDTQYF. The CDR3 DNA sequence: TGTGCCAGTAGTATTCCCGCGGCGGGCCGAGGGGATACGCAGTATTTT. This chain uses TRBV19 with TRBJ2-3, with D maybe TRBD2 (5 bases). V was trimmed by 3 bases and J by 6 bases, leaving 19 bases between them. CDR1 is LNHDA, CDR2 SQIVND, per germline (reference sequence). CDR3 length: 16 residues.

The chain couples TRBV30 to TRBJ1-1; D is unresolved. Per germline, CDR1 GTSNPN and CDR2 SVGIG (reference sequence). Trimming pared 5 bases from V and 3 bases from J, leaving 13 bases between. This CDR3 is built from 13 residues. CDR3 sequence: CAWCRRLDTEAFF. CDR3 DNA sequence: TGTGCCTGGTGTAGGAGGTTAGACACTGAAGCTTTCTTT.

V is TRBV7-2 and J is TRBJ1-3; 7 positions agree with TRBD1. The length of the CDR3 is 18 residues. J lost 1 base, V lost 2 bases, and 11 bases had no gene match. The V gene's germline CDR1 is SGHTA and CDR2 FQGNSA. The CDR3 coding sequence is TGTGCCAGCAGCTTACAAACAGTGACAGGGCTTTCTGGAAACACCATATATTTT. This sequence encodes CASSLQTVTGLSGNTIYF.

The chain links TRBV7-2 to TRBJ2-1; no reliable D call. Trimming removed 4 bases from V and 7 bases from J, with 11 bases in between. The CDR3 covers 13 residues. Germline V gene data show CDR1 as SGHTA and CDR2 as FQGNSA. For the CDR3, the DNA is TGTGCCAGCAGCTCGCAGAGCCGGAATGAGCAGTTCTTC. It encodes CASSSQSRNEQFF.

This chain joins TRBV5-6 and TRBJ2-7, with D perhaps TRBD2 (6 bases). Trimming stripped 1 base from V and 7 bases from J, with 9 bases between. The germline CDR1 and CDR2 sequences are SGHDT and YYEEEE. This CDR3 is built from 12 residues. The CDR3 spells CASSLSAGEQYF. DNA for the CDR3: TGTGCCAGCAGCTTGTCGGCGGGAGAGCAGTACTTC.

The rearrangement uses TRBV11-1 and TRBJ2-7, with 7 bases identical to TRBD2. The V and J ends lost 1 base and 5 bases, in that order; junction bases with no gene match: 2. The CDR3 runs to 13 residues. Germline V CDR1 and CDR2: SGHAT, FQDESV (reference sequence). Here the CDR3 reads CASSLERGNEQYF. In nucleotides, the CDR3 is TGTGCCAGCAGCTTAGAGCGGGGTAACGAGCAGTACTTC.

The V call is TRBV15, the J call TRBJ1-1; D gene ambiguous. The CDR3 has 14 amino acids. Germline CDR1 is LNHNV and CDR2 is YYDKDF (reference sequence). V lost 1 base and J 0 bases, leaving 6 bases between the germline ends. CDR3 DNA: TGTGCCACCAGCAGAGGGACGGTGAACACTGAAGCTTTCTTT. Translating it yields CATSRGTVNTEAFF.

The rearrangement joins TRBV6-6 to TRBJ1-1, with D tentatively TRBD1 (6 bases). The CDR3 is 11 amino acids. CDR1 and CDR2 from the germline V gene are MNHNY and SVGAGI (reference sequence). Trimming shortened V by 6 bases and J by 8 bases, and 10 bases separated the two germline ends. The CDR3 reads CASRTTGEAFF. In DNA, the CDR3 is TGTGCCAGCAGAACCACAGGGGAAGCTTTCTTT.

The chain couples TRBV5-1 to TRBJ1-3, with D tentatively TRBD1 (6 bases). V lost 5 bases and J lost 0, with 15 bases in between. The CDR3 has 16 amino acids. The V gene's germline CDR1 is SGHRS and CDR2 YFSETQ. The CDR3 loop reads CASRPPGQTSGNTIYF. The DNA for the CDR3 is TGCGCCAGCAGACCACCGGGACAAACCTCTGGAAACACCATATATTTT.

The chain carries TRBV18 and TRBJ2-1; TRBD2 aligns across 14 bases. Germline CDR1 reads KGHSH; CDR2 reads LQKENI. The CDR3 spans 18 residues. V trimming: 2 bases; J trimming: 8 bases; junction bases outside the gene matches: 11. The CDR3, as DNA: TGTGCCAGCTCACCAACTATGTCGGGACTAGCGGGAGCATATGAGCAGTTCTTC. Translation: CASSPTMSGLAGAYEQFF.

This sequence joins TRBV18 and TRBJ2-7; D is ambiguous. The ends were cut back, 8 bases at V and 6 bases at J, with 14 bases in the middle. The CDR3 sequence is 12 residues long. The germline V gene has CDR1 KGHSH and CDR2 LQKENI. CDR3 region: CASTESQSEQYF. CDR3 coding DNA: TGTGCCAGCACTGAGTCACAGTCCGAGCAGTACTTC. The variable domain in full, with the rest retrieved from reference TRBV18 and TRBJ2-7, is NAGVMQNPRHLVRRRGQEARLRCSPMKGHSHVYWYRQLPEEGLKFMVYLQKENIIDESGMPKERFSAEFPKEGPSILRIQQVVRGDSAAYFCASTESQSEQYFGPGTRLTVT.

This clone appeared a single time. V and J are TRBV29-1 and TRBJ2-4, with a weak D call TRBD1 (6 bases). V gave up 6 bases and J gave up 3 bases, with 15 bases separating them. Germline V CDR1 and CDR2: SQVTM, ANQGSEA. CDR3 length equals 14 residues. The CDR3 sequence: CSVAQGVGKNIQYF. The CDR3 region has the DNA TGCAGCGTGGCACAGGGTGTCGGCAAAAACATTCAGTACTTC.

The rearrangement uses TRBV19 and TRBJ1-1, with a weak D call TRBD1 (5 bases). CDR3 length: 12 residues. V lost 7 bases to trimming and J lost 10 bases, with 16 bases between them. Germline CDR1 LNHDA, CDR2 SQIVND (reference sequence). The CDR3 DNA follows: TGTGCCAGTAAGGAGACAGCCCAAGGAGCTTTCTTT. It is translated as CASKETAQGAFF. The whole variable domain, remainder taken from reference TRBV19 and TRBJ1-1, is DGGITQSPKYLFRKEGQNVTLSCEQNLNHDAMYWYRQDPGQGLRLIYYSQIVNDFQKGDIAEGYSVSREKKESFPLTVTSAQKNPTAFYLCASKETAQGAFFGQGTRLTVV.

The rearrangement uses TRBV27 and TRBJ2-7; D not certain. The length of the CDR3 is 13 residues. V lost 0 bases and J lost 2, with 5 bases in between. CDR1 is MNHEY and CDR2 is SMNVEV in the germline V gene (reference sequence). The CDR3 DNA reads as TGTGCCAGCAGTTTATCCCCACCCTACGAGCAGTACTTC. Amino acid sequence: CASSLSPPYEQYF.

This CDR3 reads CASSLSGGGWTDTQYF. CDR3 sequence (DNA): TGCGCCAGCAGCTTGTCAGGGGGCGGGTGGACAGATACGCAGTATTTT. The J gene is TRBJ2-3, the V gene TRBV5-1; 8 bases align to TRBD1. The CDR3 is made up of 16 amino acids. Germline trimming cut 1 base from V and 3 bases from J; bases unmatched to any gene: 7. Germline CDR1 is SGHRS and CDR2 is YFSETQ.

The chain couples TRBV19 to TRBJ1-1; 7 nucleotides line up with TRBD1. Per the germline V gene, CDR1 is LNHDA and CDR2 is SQIVND (reference sequence). CDR3 length equals 13 residues. J lost 0 bases, V lost 9 bases, and 4 bases had no gene match. The CDR3 DNA is TGTGCCAGCAGGACAGGCATGAACACTGAAGCTTTCTTT. It yields the protein CASRTGMNTEAFF. Complete variable domain (other parts from reference TRBV19 and TRBJ1-1): DGGITQSPKYLFRKEGQNVTLSCEQNLNHDAMYWYRQDPGQGLRLIYYSQIVNDFQKGDIAEGYSVSREKKESFPLTVTSAQKNPTAFYLCASRTGMNTEAFFGQGTRLTVV.

The chain has TRBV20-1 and TRBJ1-1; D unresolved. The V gene's germline CDR1 is DFQATT and CDR2 SNEGSKA (reference sequence). The CDR3 is made up of 9 amino acids. Trimming stripped 4 bases from V and 4 bases from J, with 1 base between. CDR3 in DNA: TGCAGTGCTACCACTGAAGCTTTCTTT. Translation gives CSATTEAFF.

The chain couples TRBV29-1 to TRBJ2-5; weak D call: TRBD2 (6 bases). Germline lookup yields CDR1 SQVTM and CDR2 ANQGSEA. Between the trimmed V and J ends, which lost 6 bases and 5 bases, there was a span of 16 bases. This CDR3 has 13 residues. This chain's CDR3 is CSVPPAGSETQYF. The CDR3 nucleotides read TGCAGCGTCCCCCCGGCGGGGTCTGAGACCCAGTACTTC.

The chain recombines TRBV25-1 with TRBJ2-1, with D possibly matching TRBD2 (6 bases). Germline CDR1 and CDR2: MGHDK and SYGVNS. V lost 0 bases to trimming and J lost 0 bases, with 9 bases between them. CDR3 length: 16 residues. The CDR3 here is CASSEYLRGSYNEQFF. The CDR3 nucleotides read TGTGCCAGCAGTGAATATTTGCGGGGCTCCTACAATGAGCAGTTCTTC.

This clone occurred a few times. The chain recombines TRBV7-3 with TRBJ2-2, with 10 bases that match TRBD2. Germline V gene data show CDR1 as SGHTA and CDR2 as FQGTGA. This CDR3 has 17 residues. V shed 5 bases, J shed 5 bases, and the junction held 11 bases outside the gene matches. The CDR3 nucleotides are TGTGCCAGCAGCCCCTTCAGCGGGAGGGCCGGGACCGGGGAGCTGTTTTTT. This codes for CASSPFSGRAGTGELFF.

The chain is built from TRBV19 and TRBJ2-1; tentatively, D is TRBD2 (6 bases). Germline CDR1 and CDR2: LNHDA and SQIVND (reference sequence). V was clipped by 6 bases and J by 8 bases, with 20 bases between them. There are 15 residues in the CDR3. The CDR3 spells CASSSPGRVFHEQFF. The DNA of the CDR3 is TGTGCCAGTAGCTCCCCCGGGAGAGTTTTCCATGAGCAGTTCTTC.

This clone was seen more than once but under ten times. The sample holds other DNA sequences that translate to the same CDR3. The chain is built from TRBV5-1 and TRBJ1-3; D gene unclear. Germline V CDR1 and CDR2: SGHRS, YFSETQ. V dropped 0 bases and J dropped 0 bases, with 7 bases sitting between them. The CDR3 totals 15 residues. CDR3 loop: CASSLGSGSGNTIYF. In DNA form, the CDR3 reads TGCGCCAGCAGCTTGGGGTCGGGCTCTGGAAACACCATATATTTT.

The rearrangement uses TRBV5-1 and TRBJ1-1, with unresolved D. The CDR3 runs 15 residues. The germline V gene encodes CDR1 SGHRS and CDR2 YFSETQ. Between the trimmed V and J ends, which lost 2 bases and 0 bases, there was a span of 11 bases. CDR3 nucleotide sequence: TGCGCCAGCAGCTTTGAGGGAACCTTGAACACTGAAGCTTTCTTT. Protein product: CASSFEGTLNTEAFF.